This entry lists 9 T cell receptor beta chains sequenced from one sample in a study of CD8+CD57+ T cells in acquired aplastic anemia. Profiling of TCR beta VDJ combinations and CDR3 sequences used genomic DNA as template. MiXCR was run by TCRdb on the reads, yielding one entry per CDR3 protein. The profile covers 200,000 or so distinct CDR3 sequences, with nearly 50% appearing a single time and about 9.5% taken by the ten largest. The patients chosen for sequencing had shown expansion of CD8+CD57+ cells (detected by flow cytometry). The material sequenced was sorted CD4+, CD8+, or CD8+CD57+ T cells (not recorded which) from PBMCs. The receptors derive from a human donor with aplastic anemia.

This clonotype has at least ten counts. The J gene is TRBJ2-1, the V gene TRBV19, with D uncertain. The germline V gene has CDR1 LNHDA and CDR2 SQIVND (reference sequence). CDR3 length: 16 amino acids. The germline V and J ends were trimmed by 4 bases and 5 bases, with 18 bases remaining between them. Here the CDR3 reads CASSKGQTYTNNEQFF. CDR3 DNA: TGTGCCAGTAGTAAGGGCCAGACCTACACTAACAATGAGCAGTTCTTC.

A word on this clonotype: Since a much larger clone is just one base distant, this may be a read error. The chain is built from TRBV3-1 and TRBJ1-5; D gene uncertain. This CDR3 region has 12 residues. Germline V gives CDR1 LGHDT, CDR2 YNNKEL (reference sequence). The CDR3 loop reads CASSQYNRPQHF. CDR3 nucleotides: TGTGCCAGCAGCCAATATAATCGGCCCCAGCATTTT.

The J gene is TRBJ1-3, the V gene TRBV6-1, with TRBD1 matching over 7 bases. The J segment lost 2 bases and the V segment lost 4 bases, leaving 8 bases of the junction unmatched. The CDR3 contains 16 residues. CDR1 is MNHNS, CDR2 SASEGT, per germline. The CDR3 protein is CASSARQGQTGNTIYF. CDR3 nucleotide sequence: TGTGCCAGCAGTGCGAGACAGGGACAAACTGGAAACACCATATATTTT.

For this clonotype: At one of its ends the junction is not consistent with the germline gene, which may arise from a read error. The chain is built from TRBV9 and TRBJ1-3; D is unresolved. The CDR3 length is 17 residues. Germline V lookup: CDR1 SGDLS, CDR2 YYNGEE. CDR3 protein: CASSQGRGPSSGDTIYF. The CDR3 DNA follows: TGTGCCAGCAGCCAAGGTCGCGGTCCCAGCTCTGGAGACACCATATATTTT.

The sample holds many counts of this clonotype. The genes are TRBV5-1 and TRBJ1-4; D is uncertain. Trimming took 3 bases from V and 6 from J, leaving 12 bases between them. This CDR3 is built from 14 residues. CDR1 and CDR2 from the germline V gene are SGHRS and YFSETQ. CDR3 nucleotide sequence: TGCGCCAGCAGCTCAACCAGTAGCCATGAAAAACTGTTTTTT. Its protein is CASSSTSSHEKLFF.

The table lists this clonotype with a few counts. Compared with germline, one end of the junction differs, possibly owing to a read error. The chain recombines TRBV7-6 with TRBJ2-1, with D possibly being TRBD2 (5 bases). Germline-derived CDR1 and CDR2 are SGHVS and FNYEAQ. This CDR3 contains 15 residues. The CDR3 reads CASSLGLDSYNEQFF. Here the CDR3 DNA reads TGTGCTAGCAGCTTAGGACTGGACTCCTACAATGAGCAGTTCTTC.

This clonotype was found many times. The V and J genes are TRBV9 and TRBJ2-2; 7 bases align to TRBD2. The CDR3 has 16 amino acids. J was trimmed by 2 bases and V by 3 bases; bases with no gene match: 7. Germline-derived CDR1 and CDR2 are SGDLS and YYNGEE. As DNA, the CDR3 is TGTGCCAGCAGCGCCCGACTAGCCCTCAACACCGGGGAGCTGTTTTTT. Its protein product is CASSARLALNTGELFF. The entire variable domain, with the rest obtained from reference TRBV9 and TRBJ2-2, is as follows: DSGVTQTPKHLITATGQRVTLRCSPRSGDLSVYWYQQSLDQGLQFLIQYYNGEERAKGNILERFSAQQFPDLHSELNLSSLELGDSALYFCASSARLALNTGELFFGEGSRLTVL.

The chain is built from TRBV19 and TRBJ1-1; no clear D. The CDR3 consists of 15 residues. Germline values: CDR1 LNHDA, CDR2 SQIVND (reference sequence). The V and J ends lost 2 bases and 0 bases respectively, with 10 bases between them. The chain's CDR3 is CASSISPALNTEAFF. In DNA form, the CDR3 reads TGTGCCAGTAGTATATCACCAGCCCTGAACACTGAAGCTTTCTTT.

This clonotype appeared many times. This rearrangement joins TRBV24-1 to TRBJ1-2; possible D gene TRBD1, 6 bases. Germline CDR1 reads KGHDR; CDR2 reads SFDVKD. The CDR3 consists of 15 residues. V was shortened by 7 bases and J by 9 bases, with 23 bases between the two germline ends. The CDR3 nucleotides read TGTGCCACCAGCGGGGGCAGGGGCCTTCTCGAATGCTACACCTTC. Translation gives CATSGGRGLLECYTF.